Listed below are T cell receptor beta chains from one sample, sequenced in a study of T cell responses to AZD1222 COVID-19 vaccine. Here immunoSEQ multiplex PCR was the method, and the copy in TCRdb shows in-frame clones only, minus some. This table holds 150,000 or so clones, about 92% found once. Sequencing used peripheral blood, obtained on day 0 of AZD1222 vaccination. These TCRs come from an adult in good health. Each CDR3 is given with its conserved first and last residue. D genes are given only for firm matches. Size tells how often a clone was seen (once, few, many) or the class of an expanded clone, and some rows leave it out.

D gene,V gene,clone size,J gene,CDR3 DNA,CDR3 protein
TRBD1,TRBV7-3,.,TRBJ1-3,TGTGCCAGCAGCGCACAGGGGATGGGAAACACCATATATTTT,CASSAQGMGNTIYF
.,TRBV18,.,TRBJ2-5,TGTGCCAGCTCTCGGCTAGCGCGCCAAGGAGAGACCCAGTACTTC,CASSRLARQGETQYF
.,TRBV28,.,TRBJ1-2,TGTGCCAGCAGTTCTCCTCAGGGAAGCTACACCTTC,CASSSPQGSYTF
TRBD1,TRBV6-6,.,TRBJ1-4,TGTGCCAGCAGTTACGGGGTTTGGGACAGGGATGGAAAACTGTTTTTT,CASSYGVWDRDGKLFF
.,TRBV10-1,.,TRBJ2-3,TGCGCCAGCTCCGGGTCGGGACGAGATACGCAGTATTTT,CASSGSGRDTQYF
.,TRBV7-7,.,TRBJ2-3,TGTGCCAGCAGCTCTGGAGAGGGCAGGACAGATACGCAGTATTTT,CASSSGEGRTDTQYF
TRBD2,TRBV3-1/TRBV3-2,.,TRBJ2-5,TGTGCCAGCAGCCAATTGGTCAGCGGGACGCTCTTCGGCAAGACCCAGTACTTC,CASSQLVSGTLFGKTQYF
.,TRBV7-8,.,TRBJ2-5,TGTGCCAGCAGCTTAGCGGATCAAGAGACCCAGTACTTC,CASSLADQETQYF
.,TRBV27,.,TRBJ1-2,TGTGCCAGCAGTTTTTCCGGGGGGGTAAATGGCTACACCTTC,CASSFSGGVNGYTF
.,TRBV6-2/TRBV6-3,.,TRBJ2-3,TGTGCCAGCAGTTCTAGGACAGATACGCAGTATTTT,CASSSRTDTQYF
TRBD2,TRBV30,.,TRBJ2-7,TGTGCCTGGAGTGATGCGGGACTAGCGGGAGGTTACGAGCAGTACTTC,CAWSDAGLAGGYEQYF
.,TRBV11-2,.,TRBJ1-1,TGTGCCAGCAGCTTAGGGTTTATGAGGACGGAGAACACTGAAGCTTTCTTT,CASSLGFMRTENTEAFF
.,TRBV6-2/TRBV6-3,once,TRBJ2-7,TGTGCCAGCAGTTACTCCGGGGGTCGTTACGAGCAGTACTTC,CASSYSGGRYEQYF
TRBD2,TRBV6-2/TRBV6-3,.,TRBJ2-1,TGTGCCAGCAGTTACCCCGGGACTAGCTACAATGAGCAGTTCTTC,CASSYPGTSYNEQFF
.,TRBV7-2,.,TRBJ2-7,TGTGCCAGCAGCTTAGCAGGGTTTCACGAGCAGTACTTC,CASSLAGFHEQYF
.,TRBV5-1,.,TRBJ2-7,TGCGCCAGCAGCTTGGGGTATAATACAGGAAACTACGAGCAGTACTTC,CASSLGYNTGNYEQYF
TRBD1,TRBV29-1,.,TRBJ1-1,TGCAGCGAGACGGACAGGGAGTACACTGAAGCTTTCTTT,CSETDREYTEAFF
.,TRBV30,.,TRBJ1-5,TGTGCCTGGAGTAGTGGCGTGGTTGATCAGCCCCAGCATTTT,CAWSSGVVDQPQHF
TRBD2,TRBV9,.,TRBJ2-4,TGTGCCAGCAGCGGGAGGGGAGGACTAGCTGGGATTCAGTACTTC,CASSGRGGLAGIQYF
TRBD2,TRBV7-2,.,TRBJ2-1,TGTGCCAGCAGACCTCTGGGGGCTAGCGGGGACAATGAGCAGTTCTTC,CASRPLGASGDNEQFF
.,TRBV6-2/TRBV6-3,many,TRBJ2-3,TGTGCCAGCAGTCTCGGGGACTCGACCACAGATACGCAGTATTTT,CASSLGDSTTDTQYF
.,TRBV2,.,TRBJ2-5,TGTGCCAGCAGTGATTGGGCAGATCAAGAGACCCAGTACTTC,CASSDWADQETQYF
.,TRBV5-1,.,TRBJ1-2,TGCGCCAGCAGCGCCTCGGGGGGCTACACCTTC,CASSASGGYTF
.,TRBV4-1,.,TRBJ2-3,TGCGCCAGCAGCCAGGGACTGGGGGATACGCAGTATTTT,CASSQGLGDTQYF
.,TRBV19,.,TRBJ2-7,TGTGCCAGTAGTATTACCCCCTCGACAGGAGCCGAGCAGTACTTC,CASSITPSTGAEQYF
.,TRBV7-2,.,TRBJ1-3,TGTGCCAGCAGCTTAGAAGGGTCTGGAAACACCATATATTTT,CASSLEGSGNTIYF
TRBD2,TRBV2,.,TRBJ2-7,TGTGCCAGCAGTATCGATTTAGCGGGGGCGGGGTACGAGCAGTACTTC,CASSIDLAGAGYEQYF
.,TRBV12-3/TRBV12-4,.,TRBJ1-2,TGTGCCAGCAGTTCGGGCAGAAACTATGGCTACACCTTC,CASSSGRNYGYTF
.,TRBV30,once,TRBJ2-7,TGTGCCTATTCGGGACTCCAGGCTCGCGAGCAGTACTTC,CAYSGLQAREQYF
TRBD1,TRBV5-6,.,TRBJ2-7,TGTGCCAGCAGCTTGCTGGACAGGACCAACTACGAGCAGTACTTC,CASSLLDRTNYEQYF
.,TRBV18,.,TRBJ1-1,TGTGCCAGCTCAACATCAACGAACACTGAAGCTTTCTTT,CASSTSTNTEAFF
.,TRBV9,.,TRBJ1-4,TGTGCCAGCAGCGTAGCCGGGACAAAAGAAAAACTGTTTTTT,CASSVAGTKEKLFF
TRBD2,TRBV10-3,.,TRBJ2-1,TGTGCCATAGGATGGGCGGGGGGGCATGAGCAGTTCTTC,CAIGWAGGHEQFF
.,TRBV7-9,.,TRBJ1-2,TGTGCCAGCAGCTTCTCGGGCGGGGGGGACTATGGCTACACCTTC,CASSFSGGGDYGYTF
TRBD2,TRBV19,.,TRBJ2-1,TGTGCCAGTAGTAACCTAGCGGATTACTACAATGAGCAGTTCTTC,CASSNLADYYNEQFF
TRBD1,TRBV30,.,TRBJ1-5,TGTGCCTGGAGCGGGACAGTTCCATATAGCAATCAGCCCCAGCATTTT,CAWSGTVPYSNQPQHF
TRBD2,TRBV4-2,.,TRBJ2-1,TGTGCCAGCAGCCAAGATTTAGTAGCGGGGGGTGGGAATGAGCAGTTCTTC,CASSQDLVAGGGNEQFF
.,TRBV29-1,.,TRBJ2-2,TGCAGCGTTGAAGATTACAGGAACACCGGGGAGCTGTTTTTT,CSVEDYRNTGELFF
.,TRBV7-9,.,TRBJ2-7,TGTGCCAGCAGCTTAAAGGGGATTACCGAGCAGTACTTC,CASSLKGITEQYF
.,TRBV30,.,TRBJ1-4,TGTGCCTGGAGTCGGGGGGAGGAAAAACTGTTTTTT,CAWSRGEEKLFF
TRBD1,TRBV7-7,.,TRBJ1-2,TGTGCCAGCAGCGCCCGACAGGGCTCTACTAACTATGGCTACACCTTC,CASSARQGSTNYGYTF
.,TRBV14,.,TRBJ1-1,TGTGCCAGCAGTCATCACGGGGCGGGCACTGAAGCTTTCTTT,CASSHHGAGTEAFF
.,TRBV19,.,TRBJ2-5,TGTGCCAGTAGCGGAGGCCTTCTCCAGGAGACCCAGTACTTC,CASSGGLLQETQYF
.,TRBV3-1/TRBV3-2,few,TRBJ2-7,TGTGCCAGCAGCCAAGCTTCCCGGGTAGGAACGAAGCAGTACTTC,CASSQASRVGTKQYF
TRBD1,TRBV4-2,.,TRBJ2-6,TGTGCCAGCAGCCAGGAACAGGGGACTGGGGCCAACGTCCTGACTTTC,CASSQEQGTGANVLTF
.,TRBV6-1,.,TRBJ2-3,TGTGCCAGCACCGAGAGGGGGGCGGGCCCAGATACGCAGTATTTT,CASTERGAGPDTQYF
TRBD1,TRBV7-9,.,TRBJ2-7,TGTGCCAGCAGCTTAGAACGGGGGGACAGGGGTACCTACGAGCAGTACTTC,CASSLERGDRGTYEQYF
TRBD1,TRBV11-2,.,TRBJ2-5,TGTGCCAGCAGCTTAGGGGACAGACGGGTTCTCCAAGAGACCCAGTACTTC,CASSLGDRRVLQETQYF
TRBD1,TRBV30,.,TRBJ1-6,TGTGCCTGTCTCAGGGGGGGAAACTATAATTCACCCCTCCACTTT,CACLRGGNYNSPLHF
TRBD1,TRBV28,.,TRBJ1-1,TGTGCCAGCAGTTTACTTACAGGGGGCGGTCTGCAAGCTTTCTTT,CASSLLTGGGLQAFF
.,TRBV19,.,TRBJ1-1,TGTGCCAGTAGTATTGGGGGGGCCGTGAACACTGAAGCTTTCTTT,CASSIGGAVNTEAFF